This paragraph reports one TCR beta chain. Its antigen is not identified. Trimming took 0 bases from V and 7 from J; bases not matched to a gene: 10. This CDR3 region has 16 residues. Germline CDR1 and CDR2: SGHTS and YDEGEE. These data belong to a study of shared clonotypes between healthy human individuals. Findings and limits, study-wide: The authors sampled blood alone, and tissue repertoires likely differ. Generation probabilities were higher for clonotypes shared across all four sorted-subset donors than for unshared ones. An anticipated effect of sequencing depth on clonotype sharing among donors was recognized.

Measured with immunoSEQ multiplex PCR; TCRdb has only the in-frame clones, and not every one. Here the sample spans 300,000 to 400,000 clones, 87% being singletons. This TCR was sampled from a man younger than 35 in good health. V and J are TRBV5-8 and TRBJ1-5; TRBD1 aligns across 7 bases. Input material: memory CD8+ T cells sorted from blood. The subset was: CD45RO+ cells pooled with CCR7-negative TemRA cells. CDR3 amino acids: CASSLDLDRAGQPQHF. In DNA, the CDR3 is TGTGCCAGCAGCTTGGACCTCGACAGGGCAGGCCAGCCCCAGCATTTT.